This T cell receptor (beta chain) was sequenced in a study of OX40 agonist ivuxolimab in advanced cancers. V lost 3 bases and J lost 4, with 7 bases in between. Germline V lookup: CDR1 MNHEY, CDR2 SMNVEV (reference sequence). This CDR3 region has 13 residues. This table comes from immunoSEQ multiplex PCR, and its TCRdb copy is limited to in-frame clones, with some not included. Among tens of thousands of clones listed, roughly 87% were seen once. Sequenced here: CD4+ or CD8+ T cells sorted from blood, sampled in a trial of the OX40 agonist ivuxolimab. The chain carries TRBV27 and TRBJ1-5; no clear D. The TCR was taken from an adult with an advanced solid tumor such as melanoma, head and neck, liver or kidney cancer. The CDR3 loop is CASSLGKNQPQHF. CDR3 nucleotides: TGTGCCAGCAGTTTGGGAAAGAATCAGCCCCAGCATTTT.